This T cell receptor (beta chain) came from a study of blood T cell repertoires in COVID-19. Study at large: Sites in the United States, Italy and Spain provided acute and convalescent COVID-19 samples. The analysed material was cDNA or gDNA that came from T cells, B-cell-depleted T cells, or PBMCs.

Some clones are missing from TCRdb's copy, which holds only in-frame ones; the method was immunoSEQ multiplex PCR. The sample has 400,000 to 550,000 clones; 87% are singletons. The sequenced sample consisted of PBMCs or T cells enriched from blood (not recorded which). This clonotype was obtained from a woman in her late teens or twenties with acute COVID-19.

The CDR3: CASSEWESPQYF. The CDR3 bases are TGCGCCAGCAGTGAATGGGAGTCCCCGCAGTACTTC. The chain employs TRBV10-2 and TRBJ2-7, with D maybe TRBD2 (5 bases). The V end lost 3 bases, the J end lost 9 bases, and 12 bases lay between the germline ends. Germline assignment: CDR1 WSHSY and CDR2 SAAADI. This CDR3 has 12 residues.